Listed below are T cell receptor beta chains from one sample, sequenced in a study of blood T cell repertoires in COVID-19. Only in-frame clones appear in the TCRdb table, and some are missing; sequencing was by immunoSEQ multiplex PCR. Here the sample spans tens of thousands of clones, approximately 81% being singletons. Sequenced input: peripheral blood. The receptors were gathered from a woman aged 80 or over with active or convalescent COVID-19. Both conserved end residues are trimmed from each CDR3. Fields, in order: V gene, CDR3 protein.

V gene: TRBV7-2
CDR3 protein: ASSFYGRGKLDNEQF

V gene: TRBV18
CDR3 protein: ASSTGGGEAF

V gene: TRBV6-5
CDR3 protein: ASSPELAHEQY

V gene: TRBV11-2
CDR3 protein: ASSYGLAGFQETQY

V gene: TRBV5-4
CDR3 protein: ASSRGAGGNQPQH

V gene: TRBV5-4
CDR3 protein: ASSSLAGSTGELF

V gene: TRBV4-3
CDR3 protein: ASSQGSRDTQY

V gene: TRBV28
CDR3 protein: ASPPSQGVSQPQH

V gene: TRBV5-5
CDR3 protein: ASSLAATNEKLF

V gene: TRBV5-6
CDR3 protein: ASSPGQGARAGELF

V gene: TRBV9
CDR3 protein: ASSVASSGELF

V gene: TRBV30
CDR3 protein: AWSVFGASRVF

V gene: TRBV6-6
CDR3 protein: ASRSGTGTSPLH

V gene: TRBV6-6
CDR3 protein: ASSPSGPTISSTDTQY

V gene: TRBV7-6
CDR3 protein: ASRGESRDRGQPQH

V gene: TRBV19
CDR3 protein: ASSGGDSSSYNSPLH

V gene: TRBV5-6
CDR3 protein: ASSSTGYRGYT

V gene: TRBV15
CDR3 protein: ATSRAQGYVTQY

V gene: TRBV11-2
CDR3 protein: ASSRLGTGFYEQY

V gene: TRBV27
CDR3 protein: ASSPKTGFNQPQH

V gene: TRBV7-6
CDR3 protein: ASSSSSGTGSSEQY

V gene: TRBV12-5
CDR3 protein: ASGLRNGVDEKLF

V gene: TRBV7-2
CDR3 protein: ASSSMGGVGIEQY

V gene: TRBV19
CDR3 protein: ASSPASSNQPQH

V gene: TRBV9
CDR3 protein: ASSPRDFGELF

V gene: TRBV11-2
CDR3 protein: ASSLERYGYT

V gene: TRBV18
CDR3 protein: ASSPLPGTAGINYGYT

V gene: TRBV19
CDR3 protein: ASSTGSTGNTIY

V gene: TRBV7-9
CDR3 protein: ASSLDGIRVTEAF

V gene: TRBV2
CDR3 protein: ASKGTDQGAETQY

V gene: TRBV11-2
CDR3 protein: ASSPTGLSYEQY

V gene: TRBV28
CDR3 protein: ASSLGQSFSPLH

V gene: TRBV2
CDR3 protein: ASSEGAGNTDTQY

V gene: TRBV27
CDR3 protein: ASSLRGSTYNSPLH

V gene: TRBV6-6
CDR3 protein: ASSYGNRGNTGELF

V gene: TRBV15
CDR3 protein: ATSRAGQPQH

V gene: TRBV15
CDR3 protein: ATSNRVDNEQF

V gene: TRBV28
CDR3 protein: ASSTPDSFSYEQY